These 6 T cell receptor beta chains originate from one sample sequenced in a study of T cells in Graves' hyperthyroidism and ophthalmopathy. Amplification of TCR beta CDR3 regions was performed using RNA transcripts as template. RT-PCR in the first round (using the HTBI primer set) targeted the TCR CDR3. Via MiXCR, TCRdb re-called the multiplex PCR reads, giving one row per CDR3 protein. The sample comprises about 360,000 distinct CDR3 sequences, roughly 13% of which are singletons, and 9.2% rests with the top ten. What was sequenced was blood. Receptors originate from a woman between 18 and 29 years old with Graves' hyperthyroidism.

This clonotype appeared many times. The CDR3 region has the DNA TGTGCCAGCAGCCAACTCGTGGAAACAGGTGGGGGCTACACCTTC. Translating it yields CASSQLVETGGGYTF. The rearrangement uses TRBV3-1 and TRBJ1-2; D possibly corresponds to TRBD1 (5 bases). V dropped 2 bases and J dropped 8 bases, with 18 bases sitting between them. Germline values: CDR1 LGHDT, CDR2 YNNKEL (reference sequence). There are 15 residues in the CDR3.

The chain employs TRBV29-1 and TRBJ2-3; 8 bases fit TRBD1. The germline gives CDR1 SQVTM, CDR2 ANQGSEA. This CDR3 contains 13 residues. The V and J ends lost 3 bases and 3 bases, in that order; junction bases with no gene match: 2. Here the CDR3 reads CSVEHRGTDTQYF. The CDR3 DNA reads as TGCAGCGTTGAGCACAGGGGGACAGATACGCAGTATTTT.

This clonotype was detected ten times or more. This rearrangement joins TRBV4-2 to TRBJ2-1; D is ambiguous. The CDR3 has 15 amino acids. Germline V gene lookup returns CDR1 LGHNA and CDR2 YNFKEQ. Between the trimmed V and J ends, which lost 1 base and 1 base, there was a span of 8 bases. The CDR3 sequence: CASSQGDRSYNEQFF. CDR3 nucleotide sequence: TGTGCCAGCAGCCAAGGAGACCGATCCTACAATGAGCAGTTCTTC.

This clonotype showed up many times. The V call is TRBV11-2, the J call TRBJ1-2; 7 nucleotides match TRBD1. CDR3 length: 17 residues. CDR1 is SGHAT, CDR2 FQNNGV, per germline. V lost 5 bases to trimming and J lost 4 bases; unmatched junction nucleotides: 16. The CDR3 DNA reads as TGTGCCAGCAGCCCGGGGGACAGTACCCTCCCCTTCTATGGCTACACCTTC. As protein: CASSPGDSTLPFYGYTF.

This clonotype was recorded a few times. The CDR3 nucleotides read TGTGCCAGCAGCCAAGCCTTTGGACAGGGAGAAAAAGAGACCCAGTACTTC. Its protein is CASSQAFGQGEKETQYF. This chain links TRBV4-2 with TRBJ2-5; 8 nucleotides line up with TRBD1. V shed 1 base and J 3 bases; nucleotides not matched to a gene: 10. The length of the CDR3 is 17 residues. Looked up from germline, CDR1 is LGHNA and CDR2 is YNFKEQ.

In this sample, this clonotype turned up many times. The chain is built from TRBV13 and TRBJ2-5; D gene unclear. The V gene lost 1 base and the J gene lost 5 bases, with 11 bases spanning the gap. Per the germline V gene, CDR1 is PRHDT and CDR2 is FYEKMQ (reference sequence). The CDR3 totals 14 residues. In nucleotides, the CDR3 is TGTGCCAGCAGCTTAGTTGGGTCGGAGGAGACCCAGTACTTC. Translation gives CASSLVGSEETQYF.